A single sample gave rise to the 29 T cell receptor beta chains below, sequenced in a study of blood T cell repertoires in COVID-19 (dated by TCRdb to 2018 to 2020). Library creation used the immunoSEQ multiplex PCR assay. In its TCRdb copy, this immuneACCESS table keeps in-frame sequences only and misses some clones. Where compared with another copy, unresolved V genes explain less than half of these, and the others have no known cause. Recorded for this sample are fewer than 350,000 clones; 90% of them occurred a single time. The top ten constitute approximately 1.5% of the sample. Material: PBMCs or T cells enriched from blood (not recorded which). These receptors were collected from a woman aged 18-29 years with acute COVID-19.

The J gene is TRBJ2-2, the V gene TRBV29-1, with D possibly matching TRBD2 (6 bases). Germline CDR1 reads SQVTM; CDR2 reads ANQGSEA. V dropped 2 bases and J dropped 4 bases, with 8 bases sitting between them. The CDR3 has 13 amino acids. The chain's CDR3 is CSVEWGVTGELFF. CDR3 coding DNA: TGCAGCGTTGAATGGGGGGTCACCGGGGAGCTGTTTTTT.

The V call is TRBV27, the J call TRBJ2-3; 7 bases map to TRBD2. The CDR3 extends over 14 amino acids. Unmatched junction bases numbered 4, after V lost 3 bases and J lost 4 bases. Per the germline V gene, CDR1 is MNHEY and CDR2 is SMNVEV (reference sequence). Here the CDR3 DNA reads TGTGCCAGCAGTTTTGGGGGGGAGGCAGATACGCAGTATTTT. This gives the protein CASSFGGEADTQYF.

V and J are TRBV7-8 and TRBJ2-7; TRBD2 aligns across 7 bases. V shed 1 base and J 1 base; nucleotides not matched to a gene: 7. CDR1 and CDR2 from the germline V gene are SGHVS and FQNEAQ. CDR3 length equals 16 residues. DNA of the CDR3: TGTGCCAGCAGCTTAGTCGCAGCGGGAAGGTCCTACGAGCAGTACTTC. Its protein is CASSLVAAGRSYEQYF.

The rearrangement joins TRBV27 to TRBJ1-1; D uncertain. CDR3 length equals 13 residues. CDR1 and CDR2 (germline): MNHEY, SMNVEV (reference sequence). Trimming took 4 bases from V and 4 from J, leaving 10 bases between them. CDR3 amino acids: CASSSMRATEAFF. The CDR3 region has the DNA TGTGCCAGCAGTTCGATGCGGGCCACTGAAGCTTTCTTT.

The rearrangement uses TRBV10-3 and TRBJ2-1, with 8 bases lining up with TRBD2. V was pared by 8 bases and J by 2 bases, with 5 bases of the junction left unmatched. Germline assignment: CDR1 ENHRY and CDR2 SYGVKD. The CDR3 length is 14 residues. The CDR3 DNA reads TGTGCCATCCGTACAGCGGGAGCCTACAATGAGCAGTTCTTC. It codes for CAIRTAGAYNEQFF.

The chain links TRBV30 to TRBJ2-7, with 13 bases identical to TRBD2. This CDR3 has 15 residues. Trimming removed 0 bases from V and 3 bases from J; junction bases left unmatched: 2. CDR1 GTSNPN and CDR2 SVGIG come from the germline V gene (reference sequence). Written as DNA, the CDR3 is TGTGCCTGGAGTGTCCGACTAGCGGGGGGCTACGAGCAGTACTTC. This encodes CAWSVRLAGGYEQYF.

The chain employs TRBV27 and TRBJ1-1, with no clear D. Germline-derived CDR1 and CDR2 are MNHEY and SMNVEV (reference sequence). Trimming removed 5 bases from V and 0 bases from J, with 7 bases in between. The CDR3 runs 13 residues. The CDR3 DNA follows: TGTGCCAGCAGTCCCACTATGAACACTGAAGCTTTCTTT. Protein product: CASSPTMNTEAFF.

The V gene is TRBV6-2 or TRBV6-3, the J gene TRBJ1-5; 8 bases map to TRBD1. Unmatched junction bases numbered 8, after V lost 5 bases and J lost 2 bases. This CDR3 spans 16 amino acids. The V gene's germline CDR1 is MNHEY and CDR2 SVGEGT. CDR3 in DNA: TGTGCCAGCAGTCTAGGACAGGGCCAAGGCAATCAGCCCCAGCATTTT. It is translated as CASSLGQGQGNQPQHF.

The chain uses TRBV6-5 and TRBJ2-1, with D maybe TRBD2 (6 bases). The CDR3 is made up of 13 amino acids. Trimming shortened V by 6 bases and J by 2 bases, and 8 bases separated the two germline ends. The V gene's germline CDR1 is MNHEY and CDR2 SVGAGI. The CDR3 loop is CASRRTTYNEQFF. The CDR3 region has the DNA TGTGCCAGCAGGCGGACTACCTACAATGAGCAGTTCTTC.

The rearrangement joins TRBV30 to TRBJ1-2, with D possibly matching TRBD1 (5 bases). V lost 0 bases and J 8 bases, leaving 13 bases between the germline ends. The CDR3 loop spans 13 amino acids. Germline V CDR1 and CDR2: GTSNPN, SVGIG (reference sequence). The CDR3 loop is CAWSVHGGDGYTF. CDR3 DNA: TGTGCCTGGAGTGTACATGGAGGGGACGGCTACACCTTC. Supplemented by reference TRBV30 and TRBJ1-2, the full variable domain reads SQTIHQWPATLVQPVGSPLSLECTVEGTSNPNLYWYRQAAGRGLQLLFYSVGIGQISSEVPQNLSASRPQDRQFILSSKKLLLSDSGFYLCAWSVHGGDGYTFGSGTRLTVV.

This chain joins TRBV4-1 and TRBJ2-7, with 13 bases that match TRBD2. The junction had 10 bases not matched to a gene; V was cut back by 5 bases and J by 6 bases. The CDR3 runs 16 residues. Germline V lookup: CDR1 MGHRA, CDR2 YSYEKL. In nucleotides, the CDR3 is TGCGCCAGCAGCGAAGGACTAGCGGGAGCAACGCGCGAGCAGTACTTC. Amino acids: CASSEGLAGATREQYF.

The rearrangement uses TRBV28 and TRBJ1-5; a weak D match, TRBD1 (6 bases). CDR1 is MDHEN and CDR2 is SYDVKM in the germline V gene. Trimming shortened V by 2 bases and J by 9 bases, and 11 bases separated the two germline ends. The CDR3 length is 13 residues. The CDR3 loop reads CASSLTGYRPQHF. DNA for the CDR3: TGTGCCAGCAGTTTAACAGGGTACCGGCCCCAGCATTTT. The entire variable domain, with the rest obtained from reference TRBV28 and TRBJ1-5, is as follows: DVKVTQSSRYLVKRTGEKVFLECVQDMDHENMFWYRQDPGLGLRLIYFSYDVKMKEKGDIPEGYSVSREKKERFSLILESASTNQTSMYLCASSLTGYRPQHFGDGTRLSIL.

There are a few counts of this clone. The chain recombines TRBV7-9 with TRBJ1-2, with TRBD1 matching 9 bases. Per germline, CDR1 SEHNR and CDR2 FQNEAQ (reference sequence). V lost 7 bases and J lost 5; bases outside the gene matches: 14. This CDR3 is 16 amino acids long. CDR3 in amino acids: CASTFFGTGHQYGYTF. The DNA of the CDR3 is TGTGCCAGCACCTTCTTCGGGACAGGGCATCAGTATGGCTACACCTTC.

The chain recombines TRBV7-9 with TRBJ1-2; D not resolved. Looked up from germline, CDR1 is SEHNR and CDR2 is FQNEAQ (reference sequence). This CDR3 spans 14 amino acids. V gave up 1 base and J gave up 8 bases, with 14 bases separating them. The DNA for the CDR3 is TGTGCCAGCAGCTTAGAGCGGTTCACGTCGGGCTACACCTTC. Translation: CASSLERFTSGYTF. Full variable domain (missing parts from reference TRBV7-9 and TRBJ1-2): DTGVSQNPRHKITKRGQNVTFRCDPISEHNRLYWYRQTLGQGPEFLTYFQNEAQLEKSRLLSDRFSAERPKGSFSTLEIQRTEQGDSAMYLCASSLERFTSGYTFGSGTRLTVV.

This clone has just a few counts. J is TRBJ1-3 and V is TRBV14, with D uncertain. V lost 2 bases and J lost 0, with 2 bases in between. Germline assignment: CDR1 SGHDN and CDR2 FVKESK. The CDR3 has 13 residues. CDR3 region: CASSQHSGNTIYF. The DNA of the CDR3 is TGTGCCAGCAGCCAACACTCTGGAAACACCATATATTTT. Full variable domain (outside the CDR3, taken from reference TRBV14 and TRBJ1-3): EAGVTQFPSHSVIEKGQTVTLRCDPISGHDNLYWYRRVMGKEIKFLLHFVKESKQDESGMPNNRFLAERTGGTYSTLKVQPAELEDSGVYFCASSQHSGNTIYFGEGSWLTVV.

V gene TRBV4-3 combines with J gene TRBJ1-2; TRBD1 aligns across 7 bases. The CDR3 runs to 14 residues. V trimming: 1 base; J trimming: 4 bases; junction bases outside the gene matches: 3. The germline gives CDR1 LGHNA, CDR2 YSLEER. CDR3 region: CASSQGTGGYGYTF. CDR3 sequence (DNA): TGCGCCAGCAGCCAAGGGACAGGAGGCTATGGCTACACCTTC.

J is TRBJ1-4 and V is TRBV7-2; the match to TRBD1 covers 9 bases. The germline V gene has CDR1 SGHTA and CDR2 FQGNSA. This CDR3 has 14 amino acids. V lost 6 bases to trimming and J lost 5 bases; unmatched junction nucleotides: 4. CDR3 sequence (DNA): TGTGCCAGCAGAACAGGGACAGGGAATGAAAAACTGTTTTTT. Translated, it gives CASRTGTGNEKLFF.

This clone was picked up one time. As DNA, the CDR3 is TGTGCCAGCAGCTTAGTTGGGACGGCAGGGGGCAATGAGCAGTTCTTC. This encodes CASSLVGTAGGNEQFF. V is TRBV7-2 and J is TRBJ2-1; 7 bases fit TRBD1. The V and J ends lost 1 base and 6 bases, in that order; junction bases with no gene match: 9. CDR1 and CDR2 from the germline V gene are SGHTA and FQGNSA. The CDR3 spans 16 residues.

The rearrangement joins TRBV18 to TRBJ2-5, with TRBD1 as a possible D gene (5 bases). The germline V and J ends were trimmed by 1 base and 2 bases, with 20 bases remaining between them. The CDR3 is 18 residues long. Germline V CDR1 and CDR2: KGHSH, LQKENI. The CDR3 is CASSPQAGIRKEQETQYF. DNA for the CDR3: TGTGCCAGCTCACCACAGGCAGGGATAAGGAAGGAACAAGAGACCCAGTACTTC.

The CDR3 region is CASRIAGVTDTQYF. DNA for the CDR3: TGCGCCAGCAGGATAGCGGGAGTAACAGATACGCAGTATTTT. The chain carries TRBV10-2 and TRBJ2-3; 9 bases align to TRBD2. The germline V gene encodes CDR1 WSHSY and CDR2 SAAADI. Unmatched junction bases numbered 4, after V lost 6 bases and J lost 3 bases. The CDR3 loop spans 14 amino acids.

V is TRBV5-5 and J is TRBJ1-1; no clear D gene. The CDR3 covers 15 residues. Germline V gene sequence: CDR1 SGHKS, CDR2 YYEKEE (reference sequence). V lost 4 bases and J 4 bases, leaving 17 bases between the germline ends. The CDR3 sequence: CASSPREEPGTEAFF. The CDR3 DNA sequence: TGTGCCAGCAGCCCCCGAGAGGAACCGGGCACTGAAGCTTTCTTT. The entire variable domain, with the rest obtained from reference TRBV5-5 and TRBJ1-1, is as follows: DAGVTQSPTHLIKTRGQQVTLRCSPISGHKSVSWYQQVLGQGPQFIFQYYEKEERGRGNFPDRFSARQFPNYSSELNVNALLLGDSALYLCASSPREEPGTEAFFGQGTRLTVV.

The chain recombines TRBV20-1 with TRBJ2-5; D is undetermined. The CDR3 has 12 amino acids. Per the germline V gene, CDR1 is DFQATT and CDR2 is SNEGSKA (reference sequence). V lost 3 bases to trimming and J lost 6 bases, with 11 bases between them. CDR3 sequence: CSASSGFKTQYF. DNA for the CDR3: TGCAGTGCTAGTTCCGGGTTCAAGACCCAGTACTTC.

V gene TRBV7-2 combines with J gene TRBJ2-3; 10 nucleotides line up with TRBD1. From germline, CDR1 is SGHTA and CDR2 FQGNSA. The CDR3 spans 19 residues. Losses at the gene ends were 5 bases for V and 2 bases for J; bases not matched to a gene: 16. CDR3: CASSPWTGGIRVITDTQYF. The CDR3 DNA follows: TGTGCCAGCAGCCCATGGACAGGGGGAATTAGGGTCATCACAGATACGCAGTATTTT.

The genes are TRBV4-2 and TRBJ1-5; D perhaps matches TRBD1 (5 bases). The CDR3 sequence is 14 residues long. With 3 bases removed from V and 4 bases from J, the gap between germline ends came to 10 bases. The germline CDR1 and CDR2 sequences are LGHNA and YNFKEQ. DNA of the CDR3: TGTGCCAGCAGCCAGTCGGGGGTAAATCAGCCCCAGCATTTT. Its protein is CASSQSGVNQPQHF.

V usage is TRBV6-1 and J usage is TRBJ2-7, with TRBD1 as a possible D gene (5 bases). Germline CDR1 reads MNHNS; CDR2 reads SASEGT. This CDR3 is 12 amino acids long. V was trimmed by 3 bases and J by 6 bases, leaving 9 bases between them. DNA of the CDR3: TGTGCCAGCAGTGATAACAGGAGCGAGCAGTACTTC. Protein sequence: CASSDNRSEQYF.

The count of this clone is one. This chain connects TRBV9 to TRBJ2-6, with D perhaps TRBD2 (5 bases). CDR3 length: 15 residues. Germline CDR1 and CDR2: SGDLS and YYNGEE. Trimming left V 0 bases short and J 2 bases short, with 6 bases between. The CDR3 DNA reads as TGTGCCAGCAGCGTAGGAGGGACTGGGGCCAACGTCCTGACTTTC. Amino acids: CASSVGGTGANVLTF.

The chain uses TRBV7-2 and TRBJ2-7; a weak D match, TRBD2 (6 bases). Germline V gene lookup returns CDR1 SGHTA and CDR2 FQGNSA. V lost 2 bases and J lost 3, with 14 bases in between. This CDR3 is 15 amino acids long. The DNA for the CDR3 is TGTGCCAGCAGCTTATCCCTAGCGAGTAACTACGAGCAGTACTTC. Translation: CASSLSLASNYEQYF.

V is TRBV5-8 and J is TRBJ1-5; 10 bases map to TRBD1. With V trimmed by 3 bases and J by 2 bases, 5 bases remained unmatched. CDR1 is SGHTS, CDR2 YDEGEE, per germline. There are 16 residues in the CDR3. The CDR3 reads CASSSGTGVRNQPQHF. In DNA, the CDR3 is TGTGCCAGCAGCTCCGGGACAGGGGTTCGCAATCAGCCCCAGCATTTT. The variable domain in full, with the rest retrieved from reference TRBV5-8 and TRBJ1-5, is EAGVTQSPTHLIKTRGQQATLRCSPISGHTSVYWYQQALGLGLQFLLWYDEGEERNRGNFPPRFSGRQFPNYSSELNVNALELEDSALYLCASSSGTGVRNQPQHFGDGTRLSIL.

In nucleotides, the CDR3 is TGCGCCAGCAGCTTGGTACCGGGACAGGGGGCTGGGGAGCAGTACTTC. This sequence encodes CASSLVPGQGAGEQYF. The chain joins TRBV5-1 to TRBJ2-7; 12 positions match TRBD1. This CDR3 is built from 16 residues. Germline CDR1 reads SGHRS; CDR2 reads YFSETQ. The J segment lost 7 bases and the V segment lost 0 bases, leaving 8 bases of the junction unmatched.